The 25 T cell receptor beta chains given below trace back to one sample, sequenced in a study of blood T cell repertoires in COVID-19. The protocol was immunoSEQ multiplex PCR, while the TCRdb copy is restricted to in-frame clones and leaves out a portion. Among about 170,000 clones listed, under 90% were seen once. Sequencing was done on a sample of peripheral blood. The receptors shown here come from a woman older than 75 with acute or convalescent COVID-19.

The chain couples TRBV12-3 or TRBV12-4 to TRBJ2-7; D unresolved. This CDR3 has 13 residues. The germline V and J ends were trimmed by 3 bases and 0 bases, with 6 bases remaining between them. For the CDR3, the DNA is TGTGCCAGCAGTTTCGCAGGCTCCTACGAGCAGTACTTC. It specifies CASSFAGSYEQYF.

The CDR3 loop reads CASSTGPTYGGQYF. The CDR3 nucleotides are TGTGCCAGCAGTACAGGGCCAACCTACGGAGGGCAGTACTTC. The chain uses TRBV2 and TRBJ2-7, with TRBD1 as a possible D gene (6 bases). The CDR3 covers 14 residues. Germline CDR1 is SNHLY and CDR2 is FYNNEI. V was pared by 5 bases and J by 9 bases, with 20 bases between.

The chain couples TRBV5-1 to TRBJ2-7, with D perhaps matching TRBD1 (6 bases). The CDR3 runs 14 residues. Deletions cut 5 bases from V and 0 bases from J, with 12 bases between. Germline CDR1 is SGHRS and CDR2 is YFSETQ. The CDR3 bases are TGCGCCAGCAGGCCCGGGACAACCTCCTACGAGCAGTACTTC. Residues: CASRPGTTSYEQYF. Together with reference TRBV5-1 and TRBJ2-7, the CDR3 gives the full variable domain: KAGVTQTPRYLIKTRGQQVTLSCSPISGHRSVSWYQQTPGQGLQFLFEYFSETQRNKGNFPGRFSGRQFSNSRSEMNVSTLELGDSALYLCASRPGTTSYEQYFGPGTRLTVT.

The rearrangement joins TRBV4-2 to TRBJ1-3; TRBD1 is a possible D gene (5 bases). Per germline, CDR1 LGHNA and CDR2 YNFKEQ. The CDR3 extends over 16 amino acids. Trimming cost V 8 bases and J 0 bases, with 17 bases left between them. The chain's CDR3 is CASREPTAGSGNTIYF. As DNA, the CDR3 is TGTGCCAGCCGAGAACCGACAGCCGGCTCTGGAAACACCATATATTTT.

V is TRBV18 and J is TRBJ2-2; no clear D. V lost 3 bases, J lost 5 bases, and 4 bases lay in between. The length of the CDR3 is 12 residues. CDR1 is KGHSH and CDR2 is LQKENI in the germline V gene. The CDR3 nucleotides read TGTGCCAGCTCACCGCGGACCGGGGAGCTGTTTTTT. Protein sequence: CASSPRTGELFF.

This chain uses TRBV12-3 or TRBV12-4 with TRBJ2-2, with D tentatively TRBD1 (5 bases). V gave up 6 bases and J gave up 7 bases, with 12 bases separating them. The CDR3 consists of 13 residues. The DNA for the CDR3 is TGTGCCAGCAGGGGGTCAGGGCGCGGGGAGCTGTTTTTT. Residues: CASRGSGRGELFF.

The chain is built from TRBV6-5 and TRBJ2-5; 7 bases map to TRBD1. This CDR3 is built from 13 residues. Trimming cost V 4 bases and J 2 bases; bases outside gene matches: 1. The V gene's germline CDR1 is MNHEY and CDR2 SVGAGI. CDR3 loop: CASSSTGQETQYF. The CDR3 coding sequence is TGTGCCAGCAGTTCGACAGGGCAAGAGACCCAGTACTTC.

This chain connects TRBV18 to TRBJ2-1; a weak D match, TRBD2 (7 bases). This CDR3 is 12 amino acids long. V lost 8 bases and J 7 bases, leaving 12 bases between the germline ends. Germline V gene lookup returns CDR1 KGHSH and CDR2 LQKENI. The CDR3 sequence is CASTRGGNEQFF. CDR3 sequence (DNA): TGTGCCAGCACGAGGGGGGGAAATGAGCAGTTCTTC.

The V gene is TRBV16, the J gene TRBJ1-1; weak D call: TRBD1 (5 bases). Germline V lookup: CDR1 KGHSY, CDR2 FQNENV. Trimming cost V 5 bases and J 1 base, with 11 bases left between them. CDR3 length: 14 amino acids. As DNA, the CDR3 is TGTGCCAGCAGCTTGATACAGGCGAACACTGAAGCTTTCTTT. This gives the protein CASSLIQANTEAFF.

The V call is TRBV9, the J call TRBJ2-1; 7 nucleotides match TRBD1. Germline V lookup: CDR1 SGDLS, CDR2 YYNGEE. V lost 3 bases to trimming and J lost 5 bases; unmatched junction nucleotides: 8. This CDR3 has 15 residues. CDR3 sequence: CASSAQGIRDNEQFF. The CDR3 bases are TGTGCCAGCAGCGCACAGGGGATACGAGACAATGAGCAGTTCTTC.

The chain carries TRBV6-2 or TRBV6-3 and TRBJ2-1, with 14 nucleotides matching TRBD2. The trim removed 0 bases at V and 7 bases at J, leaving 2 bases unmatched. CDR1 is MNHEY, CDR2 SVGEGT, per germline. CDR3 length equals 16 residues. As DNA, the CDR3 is TGTGCCAGCAGTTACTCGCGACTAGCGGGAGGGAATGAGCAGTTCTTC. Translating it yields CASSYSRLAGGNEQFF.

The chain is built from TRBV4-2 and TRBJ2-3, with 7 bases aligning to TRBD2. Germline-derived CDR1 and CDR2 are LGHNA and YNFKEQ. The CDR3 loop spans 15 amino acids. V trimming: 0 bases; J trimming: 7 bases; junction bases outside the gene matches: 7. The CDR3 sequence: CASSQEMLAGNTQYF. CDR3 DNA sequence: TGTGCCAGCAGCCAAGAGATGTTAGCGGGCAATACGCAGTATTTT.

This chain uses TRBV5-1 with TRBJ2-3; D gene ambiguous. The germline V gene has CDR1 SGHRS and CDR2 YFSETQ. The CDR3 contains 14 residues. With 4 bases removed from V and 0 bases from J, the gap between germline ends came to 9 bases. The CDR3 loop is CASSLSPSTDTQYF. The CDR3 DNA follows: TGCGCCAGCAGCCTCTCCCCTAGCACAGATACGCAGTATTTT.

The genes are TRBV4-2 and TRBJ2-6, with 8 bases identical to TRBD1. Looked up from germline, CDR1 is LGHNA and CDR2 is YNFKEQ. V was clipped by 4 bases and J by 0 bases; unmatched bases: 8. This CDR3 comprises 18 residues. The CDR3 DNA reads TGTGCCAGCAGCCTATGGACAGGGATAAGCTCTGGGGCCAACGTCCTGACTTTC. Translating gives CASSLWTGISSGANVLTF.

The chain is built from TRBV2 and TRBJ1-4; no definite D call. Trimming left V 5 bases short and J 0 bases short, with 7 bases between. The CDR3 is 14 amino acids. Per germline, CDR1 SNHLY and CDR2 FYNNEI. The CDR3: CASSFGATNEKLFF. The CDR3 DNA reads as TGTGCCAGCAGTTTCGGTGCAACTAATGAAAAACTGTTTTTT.

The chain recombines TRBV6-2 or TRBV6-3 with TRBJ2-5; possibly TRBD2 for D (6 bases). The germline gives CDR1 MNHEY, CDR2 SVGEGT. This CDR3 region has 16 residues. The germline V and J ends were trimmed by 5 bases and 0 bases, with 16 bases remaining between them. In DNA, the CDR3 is TGTGCCAGCAGTCAAAGAAGGGGACTGTACCAAGAGACCCAGTACTTC. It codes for CASSQRRGLYQETQYF.

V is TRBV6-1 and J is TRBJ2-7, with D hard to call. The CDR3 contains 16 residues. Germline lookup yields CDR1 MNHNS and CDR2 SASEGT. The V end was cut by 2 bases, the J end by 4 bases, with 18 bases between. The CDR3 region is CASSEPRPPLGYEQYF. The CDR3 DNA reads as TGTGCCAGCAGTGAACCCAGACCGCCCCTCGGGTACGAGCAGTACTTC.

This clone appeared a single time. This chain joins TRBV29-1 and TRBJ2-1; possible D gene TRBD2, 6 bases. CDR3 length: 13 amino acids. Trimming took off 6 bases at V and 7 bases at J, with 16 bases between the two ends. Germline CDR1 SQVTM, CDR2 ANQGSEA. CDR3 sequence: CSVGTSMGNEQFF. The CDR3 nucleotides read TGCAGCGTCGGGACTTCTATGGGTAATGAGCAGTTCTTC.

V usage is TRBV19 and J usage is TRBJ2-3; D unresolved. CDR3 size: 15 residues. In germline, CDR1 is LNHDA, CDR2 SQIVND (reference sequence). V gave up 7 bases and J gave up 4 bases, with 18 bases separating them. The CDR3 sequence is CASTLGNEMADTQYF. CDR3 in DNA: TGTGCCAGTACTCTGGGCAATGAGATGGCAGATACGCAGTATTTT.

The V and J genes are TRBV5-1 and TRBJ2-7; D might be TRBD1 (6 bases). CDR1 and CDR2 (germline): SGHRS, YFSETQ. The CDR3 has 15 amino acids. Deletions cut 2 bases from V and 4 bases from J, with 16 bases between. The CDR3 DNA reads TGCGCCAGCAGCTTTCACGGCACAGGGTTGTACGAGCAGTACTTC. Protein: CASSFHGTGLYEQYF.

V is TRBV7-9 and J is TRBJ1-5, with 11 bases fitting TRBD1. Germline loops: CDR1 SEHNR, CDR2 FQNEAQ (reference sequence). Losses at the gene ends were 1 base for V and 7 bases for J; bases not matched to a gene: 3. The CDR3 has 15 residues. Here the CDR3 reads CASSLGTGGMQPQHF. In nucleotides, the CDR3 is TGTGCCAGCAGCTTAGGGACAGGGGGCATGCAGCCCCAGCATTTT.

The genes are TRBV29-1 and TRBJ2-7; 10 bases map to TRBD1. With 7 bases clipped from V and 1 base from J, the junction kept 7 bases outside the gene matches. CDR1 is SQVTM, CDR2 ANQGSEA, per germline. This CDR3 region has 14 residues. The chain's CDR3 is CSANGQGVSYEQYF. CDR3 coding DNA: TGCAGCGCTAACGGACAGGGGGTTTCCTACGAGCAGTACTTC.

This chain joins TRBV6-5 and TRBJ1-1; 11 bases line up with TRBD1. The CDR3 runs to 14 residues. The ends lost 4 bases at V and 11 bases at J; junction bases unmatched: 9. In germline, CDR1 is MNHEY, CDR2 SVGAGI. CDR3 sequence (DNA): TGTGCCAGCAGTTTCCGACTAGGACAGGGGGCCGCTTTCTTT. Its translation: CASSFRLGQGAAFF.

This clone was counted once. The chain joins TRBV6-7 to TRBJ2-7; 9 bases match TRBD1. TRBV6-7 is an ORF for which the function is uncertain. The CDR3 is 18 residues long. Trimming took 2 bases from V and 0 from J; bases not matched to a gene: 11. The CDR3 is CASSYRDRAHPGSYEQYF. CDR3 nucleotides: TGTGCCAGCAGTTACAGGGACAGGGCCCACCCGGGCTCCTACGAGCAGTACTTC.

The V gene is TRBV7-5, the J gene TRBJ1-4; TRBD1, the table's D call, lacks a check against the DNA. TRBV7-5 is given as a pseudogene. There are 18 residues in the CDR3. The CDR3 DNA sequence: TGTGCCAGAAGCTTATTATTCGACAGGGGTTTAACTAATGAAAAACTGTTTTTT. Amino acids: CARSLLFDRGLTNEKLFF.